This entry lists 7 T cell receptor beta chains sequenced from one sample in a study of T cells expressing NK-cell markers. TCRdb processed the 5' RACE reads again and assigns one entry to each CDR3 protein, with no DNA. Its table lists roughly 430,000 distinct CDR3 sequences. Sequencing used blood T cells: a sorted CD56 or NKG2C T cell subset, CD4+ or CD8+ T cells, or bulk PBMC T cells (not recorded which). These receptors all come from a woman between 18 and 75 years old in good health.

CDR3 region: CASNRDVSYNEQFF. The V gene is TRBV9, the J gene TRBJ2-1; TCRdb's D gene call, TRBD1, goes unchecked for lack of DNA. Germline CDR1 and CDR2: SGDLS and YYNGEE. There are 14 residues in the CDR3.

The V call is TRBV20-1, the J call TRBJ2-1; without DNA, the TCRdb call of TRBD1 cannot be checked. The CDR3 runs to 13 residues. Germline CDR1 is DFQATT and CDR2 is SNEGSKA (reference sequence). CDR3: CSARGPGYNEQFF.

The chain links TRBV12-3 or TRBV12-4 to TRBJ2-1; TCRdb outputs TRBD1, but without DNA this stays unchecked. The CDR3 is 15 amino acids. The CDR3 loop is CASNLVRDPLNEQFF.

V and J are TRBV20-1 and TRBJ2-7; TCRdb reports TRBD2, a call that lacks DNA to check it against. Germline-derived CDR1 and CDR2 are DFQATT and SNEGSKA (reference sequence). This CDR3 is built from 15 residues. The CDR3 here is CSARATSGSYYEQYF.

The rearrangement joins TRBV20-1 to TRBJ1-5; TCRdb reports TRBD1, a call that lacks DNA to check it against. CDR1 DFQATT and CDR2 SNEGSKA come from the germline V gene (reference sequence). This CDR3 spans 15 amino acids. CDR3 in amino acids: CSVQRGRVFNQPQHF.

This sequence joins TRBV20-1 and TRBJ1-4. CDR3 length equals 13 residues. CDR1 DFQATT and CDR2 SNEGSKA come from the germline V gene (reference sequence). The CDR3 loop reads CSARDGGNEKLFF.

The genes are TRBV30 and TRBJ1-1. Per germline, CDR1 GTSNPN and CDR2 SVGIG (reference sequence). The CDR3 has 13 amino acids. This chain's CDR3 is CAWSVVLGTEAFF.